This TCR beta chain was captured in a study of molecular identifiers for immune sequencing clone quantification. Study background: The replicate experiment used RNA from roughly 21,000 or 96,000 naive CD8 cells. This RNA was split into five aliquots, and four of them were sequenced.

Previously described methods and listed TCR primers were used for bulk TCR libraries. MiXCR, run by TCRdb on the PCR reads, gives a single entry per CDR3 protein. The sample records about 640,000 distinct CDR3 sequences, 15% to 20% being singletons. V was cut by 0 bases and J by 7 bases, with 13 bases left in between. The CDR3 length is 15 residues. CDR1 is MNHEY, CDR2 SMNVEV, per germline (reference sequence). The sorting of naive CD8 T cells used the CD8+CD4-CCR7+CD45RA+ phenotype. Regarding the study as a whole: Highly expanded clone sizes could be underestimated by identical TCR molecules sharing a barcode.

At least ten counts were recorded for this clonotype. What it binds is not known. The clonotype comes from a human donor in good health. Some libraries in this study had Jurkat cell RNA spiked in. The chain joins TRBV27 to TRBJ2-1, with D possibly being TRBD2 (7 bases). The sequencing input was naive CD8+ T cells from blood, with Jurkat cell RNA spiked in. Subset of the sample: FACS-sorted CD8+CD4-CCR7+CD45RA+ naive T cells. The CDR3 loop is CASSLSRGRGNEQFF. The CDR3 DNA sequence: TGTGCCAGCAGTTTATCGCGGGGGCGAGGGAATGAGCAGTTCTTC.